This T cell receptor (beta chain) was recovered during a study of blood T cell repertoires in COVID-19. The CDR3 has 14 amino acids. V was clipped by 7 bases and J by 3 bases; unmatched bases: 8. Germline-derived CDR1 and CDR2 are SQVTM and ANQGSEA. The protocol was immunoSEQ multiplex PCR, while the TCRdb copy is restricted to in-frame clones and leaves out a portion. The sample records under 400,000 clones, 80% to 90% being singletons. This clone was found once. Specimen: PBMCs or T cells enriched from blood (not recorded which). The V and J genes are TRBV29-1 and TRBJ2-7; TRBD1 matches 11 bases. The sequence derives from a woman aged 40 to 50 with acute COVID-19. This CDR3 is CSALTGTGGYEQYF. CDR3 coding DNA: TGCAGCGCTCTCACCGGGACAGGGGGCTACGAGCAGTACTTC.